This T cell receptor beta chain is drawn from a study of shared clonotypes between healthy human individuals. Study-level background: CD4 naive and CD4 memory each took three plates per donor, while CD8 naive took two and CD8 memory one.

Terminally differentiated effector memory CD45RA+ cells were excluded from the naive CD8 cells, which were CD45RO-negative and positively selected for CCR7. In the original workflow: Without quality scores, immunoSEQ junctional reads could not be filtered like full-length reads. Libraries were prepared by immunoSEQ multiplex PCR; TCRdb keeps only in-frame clonotypes and omits some of them. The V and J calls and clone size come from that table; D and trimming were worked out from the DNA. The sample has 800,000 to 950,000 clones, 90% to 97% seen once; the top ten hold less than 0.25%. This CDR3 comprises 16 residues. Germline-derived CDR1 and CDR2 are SQVTM and ANQGSEA. The ends were cut back, 7 bases at V and 5 bases at J, with 23 bases in the middle.

Sequencing was carried out using naive CD8+ T cells sorted from blood. J is TRBJ1-4 and V is TRBV29-1; D is perhaps TRBD1 (5 bases). This sequence was found in a man younger than 45 in good health. The CDR3 spells CSASGTHWELNEKLFF. The CDR3 region has the DNA TGCAGCGCCAGTGGGACCCATTGGGAATTGAATGAAAAACTGTTTTTT.